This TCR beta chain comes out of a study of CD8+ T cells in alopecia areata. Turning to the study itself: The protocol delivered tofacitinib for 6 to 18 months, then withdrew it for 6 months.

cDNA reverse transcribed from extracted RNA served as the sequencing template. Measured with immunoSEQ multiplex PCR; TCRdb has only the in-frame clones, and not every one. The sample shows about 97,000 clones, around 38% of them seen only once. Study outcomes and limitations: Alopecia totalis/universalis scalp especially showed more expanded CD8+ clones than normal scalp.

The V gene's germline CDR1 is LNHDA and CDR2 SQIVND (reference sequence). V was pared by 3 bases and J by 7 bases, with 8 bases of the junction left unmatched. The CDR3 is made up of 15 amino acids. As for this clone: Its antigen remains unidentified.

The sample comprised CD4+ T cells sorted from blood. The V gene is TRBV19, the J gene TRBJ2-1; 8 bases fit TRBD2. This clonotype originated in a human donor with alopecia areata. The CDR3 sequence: CASSMIGRAWNEQFF. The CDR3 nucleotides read TGTGCCAGTAGTATGATCGGGAGGGCCTGGAATGAGCAGTTCTTC.